This T cell receptor (beta chain) appears in the sequencing data of a study of T cells after yellow fever vaccination. CDR1 DFQATT and CDR2 SNEGSKA come from the germline V gene (reference sequence). CDR3 size: 13 residues. There are a few counts of this clonotype. TCRdb itself ran the 5' RACE reads through MiXCR, one entry per CDR3 protein. The table shows 300,000 or so distinct CDR3 sequences, with 3.5% to 4.5% occurring only once. The genes are TRBV20-1 and TRBJ1-2; a possible D gene is TRBD1 (6 bases). The source is a man aged 18 to 29 who received the YFV17D yellow fever vaccine. The starting material was PBMCs, obtained 5 days after the yellow fever booster vaccination. The CDR3, as DNA: TGCAGCGGGACACCGGCTCTAGGGGCTGGCTACACCTTC. It codes for CSGTPALGAGYTF.